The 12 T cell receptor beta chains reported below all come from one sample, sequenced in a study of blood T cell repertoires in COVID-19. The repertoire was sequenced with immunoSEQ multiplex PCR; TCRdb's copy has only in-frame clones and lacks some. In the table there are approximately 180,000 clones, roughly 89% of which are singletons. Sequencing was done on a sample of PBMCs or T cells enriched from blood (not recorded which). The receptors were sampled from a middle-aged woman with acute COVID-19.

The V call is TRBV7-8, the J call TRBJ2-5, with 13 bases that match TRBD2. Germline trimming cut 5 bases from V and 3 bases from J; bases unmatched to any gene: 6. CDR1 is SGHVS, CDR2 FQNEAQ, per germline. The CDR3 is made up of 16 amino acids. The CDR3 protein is CASSGGGTSGKETQYF. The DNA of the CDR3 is TGTGCCAGCAGCGGTGGCGGGACTAGCGGGAAAGAGACCCAGTACTTC.

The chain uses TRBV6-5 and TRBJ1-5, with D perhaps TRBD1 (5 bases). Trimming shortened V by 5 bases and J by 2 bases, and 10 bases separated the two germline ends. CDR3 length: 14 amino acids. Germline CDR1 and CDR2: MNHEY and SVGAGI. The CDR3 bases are TGTGCCAGCAGTCCGGGACTGGGCAATCAGCCCCAGCATTTT. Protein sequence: CASSPGLGNQPQHF.

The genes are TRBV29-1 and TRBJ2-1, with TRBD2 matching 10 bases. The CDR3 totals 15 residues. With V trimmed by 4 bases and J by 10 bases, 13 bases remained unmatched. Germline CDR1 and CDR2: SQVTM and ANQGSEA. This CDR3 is CSVAIAGGVVEEQFF. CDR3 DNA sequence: TGCAGCGTTGCTATAGCGGGAGGAGTAGTGGAGGAGCAGTTCTTC.

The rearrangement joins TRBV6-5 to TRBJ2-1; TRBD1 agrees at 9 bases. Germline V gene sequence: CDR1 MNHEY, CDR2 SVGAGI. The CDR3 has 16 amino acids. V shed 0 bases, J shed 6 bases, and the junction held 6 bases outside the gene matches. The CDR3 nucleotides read TGTGCCAGCAGTTACTCGATTGGGACAGGGACCAATGAGCAGTTCTTC. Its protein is CASSYSIGTGTNEQFF.

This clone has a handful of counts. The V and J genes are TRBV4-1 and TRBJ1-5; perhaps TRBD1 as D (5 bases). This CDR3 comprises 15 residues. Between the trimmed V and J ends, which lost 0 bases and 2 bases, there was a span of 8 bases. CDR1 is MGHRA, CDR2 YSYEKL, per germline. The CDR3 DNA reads TGCGCCAGCAGCCAAGAAGGAGGGGGCAATCAGCCCCAGCATTTT. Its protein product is CASSQEGGGNQPQHF.

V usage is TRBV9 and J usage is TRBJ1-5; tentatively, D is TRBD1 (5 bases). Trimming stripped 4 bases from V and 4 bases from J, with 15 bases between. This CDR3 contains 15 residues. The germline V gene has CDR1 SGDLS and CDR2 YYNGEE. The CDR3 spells CASSPSPAGNQPQHF. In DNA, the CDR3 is TGTGCCAGCAGCCCGAGCCCGGCAGGGAATCAGCCCCAGCATTTT.

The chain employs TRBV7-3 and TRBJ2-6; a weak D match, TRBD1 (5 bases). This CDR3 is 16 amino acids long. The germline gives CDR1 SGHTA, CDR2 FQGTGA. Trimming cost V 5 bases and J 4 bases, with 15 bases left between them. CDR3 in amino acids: CASSRKAGSGANVLTF. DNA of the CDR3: TGTGCCAGCAGCCGAAAAGCAGGGTCCGGGGCCAACGTCCTGACTTTC.

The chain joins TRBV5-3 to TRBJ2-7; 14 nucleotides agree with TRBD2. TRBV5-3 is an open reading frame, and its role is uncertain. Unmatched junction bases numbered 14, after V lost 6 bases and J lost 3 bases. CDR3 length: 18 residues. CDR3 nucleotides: TGTGCCAGAACCTTCCGGACTAGCGGGAGGCGATTCCTCTACGAGCAGTACTTC. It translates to CARTFRTSGRRFLYEQYF.

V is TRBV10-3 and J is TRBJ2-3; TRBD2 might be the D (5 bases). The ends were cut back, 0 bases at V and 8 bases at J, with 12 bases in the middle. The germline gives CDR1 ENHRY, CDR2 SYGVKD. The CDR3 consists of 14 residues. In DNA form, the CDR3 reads TGTGCCATCAGTGAGTCGTCGAGGGAAGGTACGCAGTATTTT. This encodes CAISESSREGTQYF.

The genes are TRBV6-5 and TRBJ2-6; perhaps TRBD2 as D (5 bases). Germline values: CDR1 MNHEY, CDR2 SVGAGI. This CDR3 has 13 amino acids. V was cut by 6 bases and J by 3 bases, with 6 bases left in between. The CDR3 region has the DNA TGTGCCAGCAGCCGGGGTGGGGCCAACGTCCTGACTTTC. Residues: CASSRGGANVLTF.

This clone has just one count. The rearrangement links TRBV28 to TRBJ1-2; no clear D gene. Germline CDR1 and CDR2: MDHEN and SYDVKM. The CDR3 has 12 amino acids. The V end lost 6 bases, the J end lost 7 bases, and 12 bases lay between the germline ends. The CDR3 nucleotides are TGTGCCAGCAGGCCGACTTTGGGTGGCTACACCTTC. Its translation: CASRPTLGGYTF.

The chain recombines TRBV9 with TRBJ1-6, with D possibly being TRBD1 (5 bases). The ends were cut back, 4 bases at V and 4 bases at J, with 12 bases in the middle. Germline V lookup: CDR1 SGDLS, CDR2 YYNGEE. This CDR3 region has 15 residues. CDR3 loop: CASSPRGSYNSPLHF. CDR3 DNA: TGTGCCAGCAGCCCCCGGGGGTCTTATAATTCACCCCTCCACTTT. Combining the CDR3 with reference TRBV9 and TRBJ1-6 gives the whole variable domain DSGVTQTPKHLITATGQRVTLRCSPRSGDLSVYWYQQSLDQGLQFLIQYYNGEERAKGNILERFSAQQFPDLHSELNLSSLELGDSALYFCASSPRGSYNSPLHFGNGTRLTVT.